The clone carrying this T cell receptor (beta chain) was recorded once. CDR1 and CDR2 (germline): MNHEY, SMNVEV (reference sequence). The trim removed 2 bases at V and 7 bases at J, leaving 4 bases unmatched. The length of the CDR3 is 15 residues. Primers for the PCR totalled 60 Vbeta and 13 Jbeta. Measured with immunoSEQ multiplex PCR; TCRdb has only the in-frame clones, and not every one. The repertoire holds around 95,000 clones, with approximately 80% as singletons. The data stem from a study of cytomegalovirus exposure and HLA in healthy donors. The source of this sequence is a female donor in good health and CMV-seropositive. Input material: PBMCs. The chain employs TRBV27 and TRBJ2-1, with 11 bases aligning to TRBD2. CDR3 in DNA: TGTGCCAGCAGTTTAGCGACTAGCGGGAATAATGAGCAGTTCTTC. This translates into CASSLATSGNNEQFF.